This is a list of T cell receptor beta chains from one sample in a study of cytomegalovirus exposure and HLA in healthy donors. Repertoires were generated with immunoSEQ multiplex PCR, while TCRdb's copy carries only in-frame clones and drops some. The sample lists some 130,000 clones; 88% were seen once. Sequences were obtained from PBMCs. These receptor sequences come from a woman under 30 in good health and CMV-seropositive. Each CDR3 is given with its conserved first and last residue. Fields, in order: D gene, V gene, clone size, J gene, CDR3 protein, CDR3 DNA. D genes are given only for firm matches. Only part of the rows carry a size: once, few, many, or a class if the clone is expanded.

TRBD2,TRBV5-1,.,TRBJ2-1,CASSLVGAGGEQFF,TGCGCCAGCAGCTTGGTGGGCGCGGGAGGGGAGCAGTTCTTC
.,TRBV5-1,.,TRBJ2-3,CASSPWQSSTDTQYF,TGCGCCAGCAGCCCCTGGCAGTCTAGCACAGATACGCAGTATTTT
.,TRBV7-6,.,TRBJ1-2,CASSLEAGKLAYGYTF,TGTGCCAGCAGCTTAGAGGCCGGCAAACTAGCCTATGGCTACACCTTC
.,TRBV29-1,.,TRBJ2-6,CSVYPGGANVLTF,TGCAGCGTTTACCCGGGGGGGGCCAACGTCCTGACTTTC
.,TRBV6-6,.,TRBJ1-2,CASRQQGFFYGYTF,TGTGCCAGCAGACAACAGGGTTTTTTCTATGGCTACACCTTC
TRBD1,TRBV5-4,.,TRBJ1-2,CASSFSGGDGYTF,TGTGCCAGCAGCTTCTCAGGGGGCGATGGCTACACCTTC
.,TRBV2,.,TRBJ2-1,CASSDPTSSLLMEFF,TGTGCCAGCAGTGATCCAACTAGTTCCCTCCTAATGGAGTTCTTC
.,TRBV7-8,.,TRBJ1-1,CASSSQGTEAFF,TGTGCCAGCAGTTCTCAGGGTACTGAAGCTTTCTTT
.,TRBV30,.,TRBJ1-1,CAWSRTLPNTEAFF,TGTGCCTGGAGTCGGACACTTCCGAACACTGAAGCTTTCTTT
.,TRBV4-2,.,TRBJ1-4,CASSQDIQSNEKLFF,TGTGCCAGCAGCCAAGACATACAGTCTAATGAAAAACTGTTTTTT
.,TRBV7-8,.,TRBJ2-3,CASSHGREAIITDTQYF,TGTGCCAGCAGCCACGGAAGGGAGGCCATAATCACAGATACGCAGTATTTT
TRBD1,TRBV6-6,once,TRBJ1-5,CASSLTGGQPQHF,TGTGCCAGCAGTTTAACAGGGGGTCAGCCCCAGCATTTT
TRBD1,TRBV12-5,.,TRBJ2-7,CASGTGGAYEQYF,TGTGCTAGTGGAACAGGGGGCGCCTACGAGCAGTACTTC
TRBD1,TRBV5-5,.,TRBJ1-1,CASSLVSGGAGDTEAFF,TGTGCCAGCAGCTTGGTTTCAGGGGGCGCGGGAGACACTGAAGCTTTCTTT
TRBD1,TRBV6-6,.,TRBJ2-1,CASSPDRAIGNEQFF,TGTGCCAGCAGTCCCGACAGGGCGATCGGCAATGAGCAGTTCTTC
.,TRBV29-1,once,TRBJ2-1,CSGTRDSRSSYNEQFF,TGCAGCGGGACTCGGGACTCCCGGAGCTCCTACAATGAGCAGTTCTTC
.,TRBV7-9,.,TRBJ1-2,CASSQSGVGNGYTF,TGTGCCAGCAGCCAGAGCGGGGTTGGAAATGGCTACACCTTC
TRBD1,TRBV14,.,TRBJ2-7,CASSQGWDSVDEQYF,TGTGCCAGCAGCCAAGGTTGGGACAGCGTCGACGAGCAGTACTTC
TRBD2,TRBV29-1,.,TRBJ2-1,CSVHHPESGGGVNEQFF,TGCAGCGTCCACCACCCTGAATCGGGAGGGGGGGTCAATGAGCAGTTCTTC
.,TRBV4-1,.,TRBJ1-5,CASSQEGGYSNQPQHF,TGCGCCAGCAGCCAAGAGGGGGGGTATAGCAATCAGCCCCAGCATTTT
.,TRBV11-3,.,TRBJ1-1,CASSLRGAPTEAFF,TGTGCCAGCAGCTTACGGGGGGCTCCCACTGAAGCTTTCTTT
TRBD2,TRBV19,.,TRBJ2-2,CASQGLELAGNTGELFF,TGTGCCAGTCAGGGGCTTGAACTAGCGGGGAACACCGGGGAGCTGTTTTTT
.,TRBV21-1,few,TRBJ1-2,CASSKAPGDGYGYTF,TGTGCCAGCAGCAAAGCCCCGGGGGACGGGTATGGCTACACCTTC
TRBD2,TRBV4-2,.,TRBJ2-1,CASSPRPTSGLNNEQFF,TGTGCCAGCAGCCCCCGCCCGACTAGCGGGTTAAACAATGAGCAGTTCTTC
TRBD1,TRBV5-1,.,TRBJ2-4,CASSSGTGSPNIQYF,TGCGCCAGCAGCTCCGGGACAGGATCGCCAAACATTCAGTACTTC
.,TRBV4-1,.,TRBJ2-5,CASSRDPGEQETQYF,TGCGCCAGCAGCCGAGATCCAGGGGAACAAGAGACCCAGTACTTC
.,TRBV6-5,once,TRBJ1-5,CASSYSIYSNQPQHF,TGTGCCAGCAGTTACTCGATCTATAGCAATCAGCCCCAGCATTTT
TRBD2,TRBV5-1,.,TRBJ2-3,CASSPGGASDTQYF,TGCGCCAGCAGTCCGGGGGGGGCTTCAGATACGCAGTATTTT
TRBD1,TRBV7-2,.,TRBJ2-2,CASSVQGQSSGELFF,TGTGCCAGCAGCGTACAGGGACAGAGTTCCGGGGAGCTGTTTTTT
TRBD1,TRBV12-5,.,TRBJ1-1,CASGPPDRANTEAFF,TGTGCTAGTGGCCCCCCGGACAGGGCGAACACTGAAGCTTTCTTT
.,TRBV18,.,TRBJ2-4,CASSPQGLAKNIQYF,TGTGCCAGCTCACCACAGGGGTTAGCCAAAAACATTCAGTACTTC
TRBD2,TRBV5-5,.,TRBJ2-1,CASSASGGSSYNEQFF,TGTGCCAGCAGCGCTAGCGGGGGAAGCTCCTACAATGAGCAGTTCTTC
.,TRBV11-3,medium-sized,TRBJ2-7,CASSPNSYPSYEQYF,TGTGCCAGCAGCCCTAATTCATATCCCTCCTACGAGCAGTACTTC
.,TRBV7-2,.,TRBJ1-1,CASSPWIRTFF,TGTGCCAGCAGCCCCTGGATCAGGACTTTCTTT
.,TRBV12-2,.,TRBJ2-4,CASRLSIPKRSLAKNIQYF,TGTGCAAGTCGCTTATCCATCCCTAAAAGATCCCTAGCCAAAAACATTCAGTACTTC
.,TRBV10-3,once,TRBJ2-7,CAISPGTNYEQYF,TGTGCCATCAGCCCCGGGACAAATTACGAGCAGTACTTC
TRBD2,TRBV4-2,.,TRBJ2-1,CASSQDSLAGLHYNEQFF,TGTGCCAGCAGCCAAGACTCTCTAGCGGGGCTGCATTACAATGAGCAGTTCTTC
.,TRBV2,many,TRBJ1-1,CASSDSLNTEAFF,TGTGCCAGCAGTGACAGTCTGAACACTGAAGCTTTCTTT
.,TRBV18,.,TRBJ1-2,CASSPWGDFNYGYTF,TGTGCCAGCTCACCCTGGGGGGATTTCAACTATGGCTACACCTTC
.,TRBV5-4,.,TRBJ2-3,CASSSGLEATQYF,TGTGCCAGCAGCTCGGGGTTGGAGGCTACGCAGTATTTT
.,TRBV5-5,.,TRBJ1-1,CASSGWGGNTEAFF,TGTGCCAGCAGCGGGTGGGGAGGGAACACTGAAGCTTTCTTT
.,TRBV5-1,.,TRBJ1-2,CASSFGQNYGYTF,TGCGCCAGCAGCTTTGGGCAGAACTATGGCTACACCTTC
.,TRBV6-1,.,TRBJ2-4,CASSGAGAKNIQYF,TGTGCCAGCAGTGGGGCGGGGGCCAAAAACATTCAGTACTTC
.,TRBV13,medium-sized,TRBJ1-2,CASSRPGGWASYGYTF,TGTGCCAGCAGCCGTCCAGGAGGATGGGCTAGCTATGGCTACACCTTC
.,TRBV5-1,.,TRBJ2-1,CASSLASGRDSYNEQFF,TGCGCCAGCAGCTTGGCCTCAGGCCGAGACTCCTACAATGAGCAGTTCTTC
.,TRBV10-3,.,TRBJ1-1,CAISEPHMNTEAFF,TGTGCCATCAGTGAACCTCACATGAACACTGAAGCTTTCTTT
TRBD1,TRBV9,.,TRBJ1-2,CASSVPGQGDGYTF,TGTGCCAGCAGCGTCCCGGGACAGGGAGATGGCTACACCTTC